This TCR beta chain was sequenced during a study of cytomegalovirus exposure and HLA in healthy donors. For the study at large: A previous analysis identified fewer than 130 million unique TCR beta sequences derived from approximately 190 million T cells. Within an early data release were 65 million to 90 million unique TCRs drawn from HLA-typed donors.

On this clone itself: Its antigen is unknown.

CDR3 length equals 13 residues. The ends lost 5 bases at V and 6 bases at J; junction bases unmatched: 2. Germline V CDR1 and CDR2: SGHAT, FQNNGV. Primers for the PCR totalled 60 Vbeta and 13 Jbeta. Repertoires were generated with immunoSEQ multiplex PCR, while TCRdb's copy carries only in-frame clones and drops some. The sample holds over 150,000 clones, about 70% seen once. General study findings and limits: In a later analysis, at a false discovery rate of 0.05, under 20,000 TCR beta sequences were associated with HLA alleles. The study found most TCR sequences rare, yet found some public TCRs in many donors.

Input material: PBMCs. The source of this sequence is a man in his late teens or twenties in good health and CMV-seronegative. The chain employs TRBV11-2 and TRBJ2-1; 9 nucleotides align to TRBD1. The DNA for the CDR3 is TGTGCCAGCAGCACGGACAGGGGCAATGAGCAGTTCTTC. Its translation is CASSTDRGNEQFF.